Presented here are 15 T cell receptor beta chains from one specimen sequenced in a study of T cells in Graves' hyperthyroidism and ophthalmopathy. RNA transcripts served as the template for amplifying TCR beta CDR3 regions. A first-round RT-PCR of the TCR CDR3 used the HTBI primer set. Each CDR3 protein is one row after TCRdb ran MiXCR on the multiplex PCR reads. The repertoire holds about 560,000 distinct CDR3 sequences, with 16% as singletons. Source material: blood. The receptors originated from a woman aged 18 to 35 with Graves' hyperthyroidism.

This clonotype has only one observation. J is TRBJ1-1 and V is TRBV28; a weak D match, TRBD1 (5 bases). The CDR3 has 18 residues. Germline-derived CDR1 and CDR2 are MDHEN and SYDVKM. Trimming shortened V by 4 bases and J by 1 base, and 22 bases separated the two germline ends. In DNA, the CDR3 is TGTGCCAGCAGTTCCTCCCCCCTAAGGGGTCGAGAGAACACTGAAGCTTTCTTT. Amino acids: CASSSSPLRGRENTEAFF.

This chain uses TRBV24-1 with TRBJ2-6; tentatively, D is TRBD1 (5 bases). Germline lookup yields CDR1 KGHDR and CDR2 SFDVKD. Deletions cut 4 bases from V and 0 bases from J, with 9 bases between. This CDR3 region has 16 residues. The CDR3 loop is CATSDRAISGANVLTF. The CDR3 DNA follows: TGTGCCACCAGTGACAGGGCTATCTCTGGGGCCAACGTCCTGACTTTC.

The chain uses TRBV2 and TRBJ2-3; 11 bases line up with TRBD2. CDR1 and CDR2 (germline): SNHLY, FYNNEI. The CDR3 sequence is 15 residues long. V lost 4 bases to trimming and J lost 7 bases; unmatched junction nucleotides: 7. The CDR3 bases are TGTGCCAGCAGTGCGGCTAGCGGGAGGTTGAATACGCAGTATTTT. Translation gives CASSAASGRLNTQYF.

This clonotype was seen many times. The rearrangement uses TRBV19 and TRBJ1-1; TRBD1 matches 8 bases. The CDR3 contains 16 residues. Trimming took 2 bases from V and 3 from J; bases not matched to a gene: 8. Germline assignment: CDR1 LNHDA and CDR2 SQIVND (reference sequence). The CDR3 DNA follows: TGTGCCAGTAGTATATTGTGGGACAGGAAGGACACTGAAGCTTTCTTT. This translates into CASSILWDRKDTEAFF.

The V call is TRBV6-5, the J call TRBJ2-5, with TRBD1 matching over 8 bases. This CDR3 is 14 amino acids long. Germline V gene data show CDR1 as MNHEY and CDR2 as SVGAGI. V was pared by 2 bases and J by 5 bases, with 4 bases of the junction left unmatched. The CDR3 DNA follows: TGTGCCAGCAGTTACCAGGGGGCGATGGAGACCCAGTACTTC. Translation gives CASSYQGAMETQYF.

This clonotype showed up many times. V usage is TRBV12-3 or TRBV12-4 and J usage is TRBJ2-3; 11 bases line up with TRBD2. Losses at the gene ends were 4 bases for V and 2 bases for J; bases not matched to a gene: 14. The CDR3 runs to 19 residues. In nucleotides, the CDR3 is TGTGCCAGCAGTTCCGGACTTAGCGGGGGGGCCCTTGCCACAGATACGCAGTATTTT. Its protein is CASSSGLSGGALATDTQYF.

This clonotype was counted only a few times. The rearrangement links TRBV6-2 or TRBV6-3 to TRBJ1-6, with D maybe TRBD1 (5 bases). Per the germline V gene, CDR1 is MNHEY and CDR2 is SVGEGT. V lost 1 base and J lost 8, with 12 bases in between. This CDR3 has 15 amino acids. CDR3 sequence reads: CASSYFRVRDSPLHF. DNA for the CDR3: TGTGCCAGCAGTTACTTCAGGGTTAGAGATTCACCCCTCCACTTT.

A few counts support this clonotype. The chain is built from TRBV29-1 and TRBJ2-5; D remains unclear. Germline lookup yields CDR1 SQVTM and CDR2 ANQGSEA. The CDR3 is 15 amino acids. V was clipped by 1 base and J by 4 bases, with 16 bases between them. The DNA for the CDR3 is TGCAGCGTTGAAGTTGTAACCGCAGTCCCAGAGACCCAGTACTTC. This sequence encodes CSVEVVTAVPETQYF.

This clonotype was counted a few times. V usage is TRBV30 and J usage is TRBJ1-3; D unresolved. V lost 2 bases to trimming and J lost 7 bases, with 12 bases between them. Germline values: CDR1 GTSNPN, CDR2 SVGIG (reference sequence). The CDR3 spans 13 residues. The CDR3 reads CAWSLGLGNTIYF. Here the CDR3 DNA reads TGTGCCTGGAGTTTGGGGTTAGGTAACACCATATATTTT. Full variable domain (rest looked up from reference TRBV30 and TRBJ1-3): SQTIHQWPATLVQPVGSPLSLECTVEGTSNPNLYWYRQAAGRGLQLLFYSVGIGQISSEVPQNLSASRPQDRQFILSSKKLLLSDSGFYLCAWSLGLGNTIYFGEGSWLTVV.

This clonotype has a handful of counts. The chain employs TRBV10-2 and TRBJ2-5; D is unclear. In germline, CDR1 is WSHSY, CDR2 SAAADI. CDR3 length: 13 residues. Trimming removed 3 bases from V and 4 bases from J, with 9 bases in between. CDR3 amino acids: CASSDNYGETQYF. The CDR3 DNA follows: TGCGCCAGCAGTGATAACTATGGAGAGACCCAGTACTTC.

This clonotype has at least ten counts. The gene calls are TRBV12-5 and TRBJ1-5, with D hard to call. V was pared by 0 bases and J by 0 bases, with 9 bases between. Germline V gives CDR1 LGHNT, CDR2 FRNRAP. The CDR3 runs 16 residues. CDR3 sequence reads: CASGLVPGISNQPQHF. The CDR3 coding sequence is TGTGCTAGTGGTTTGGTACCGGGGATTAGCAATCAGCCCCAGCATTTT. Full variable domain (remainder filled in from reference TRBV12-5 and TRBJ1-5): DARVTQTPRHKVTEMGQEVTMRCQPILGHNTVFWYRQTMMQGLELLAYFRNRAPLDDSGMPKDRFSAEMPDATLATLKIQPSEPRDSAVYFCASGLVPGISNQPQHFGDGTRLSIL.

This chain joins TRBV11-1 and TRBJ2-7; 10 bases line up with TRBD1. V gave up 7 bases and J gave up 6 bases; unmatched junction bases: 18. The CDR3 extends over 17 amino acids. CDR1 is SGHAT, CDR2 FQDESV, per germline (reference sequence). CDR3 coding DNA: TGTGCCAGCAACCCCGGGTCAGGACAGGGGGGAACTCTCGAGCAGTACTTC. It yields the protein CASNPGSGQGGTLEQYF. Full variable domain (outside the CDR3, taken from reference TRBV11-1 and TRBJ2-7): EAEVAQSPRYKITEKSQAVAFWCDPISGHATLYWYRQILGQGPELLVQFQDESVVDDSQLPKDRFSAERLKGVDSTLKIQPAELGDSAMYLCASNPGSGQGGTLEQYFGPGTRLTVT.

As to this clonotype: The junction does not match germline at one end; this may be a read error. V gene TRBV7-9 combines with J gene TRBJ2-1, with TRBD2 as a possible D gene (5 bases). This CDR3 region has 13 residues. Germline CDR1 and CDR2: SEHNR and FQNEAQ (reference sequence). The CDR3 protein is CASSELLGGEQFF. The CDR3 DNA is TGCGCCAGCAGTGAGCTCCTCGGAGGTGAGCAGTTCTTC.

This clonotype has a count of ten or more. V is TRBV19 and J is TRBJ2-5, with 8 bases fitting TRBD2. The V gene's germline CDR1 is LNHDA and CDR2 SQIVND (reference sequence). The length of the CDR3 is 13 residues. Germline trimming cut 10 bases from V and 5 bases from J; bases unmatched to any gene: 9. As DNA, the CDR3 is TGTGCCACCCAGCGGGAGCGGAGGGAGACCCAGTACTTC. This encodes CATQRERRETQYF.

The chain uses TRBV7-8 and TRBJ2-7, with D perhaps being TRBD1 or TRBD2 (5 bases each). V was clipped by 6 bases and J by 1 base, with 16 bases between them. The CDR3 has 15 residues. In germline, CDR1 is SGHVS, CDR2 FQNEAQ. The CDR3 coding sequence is TGTGCCAGCAGTCGTACCGGGACGGCTTCCTACGAGCAGTACTTC. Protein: CASSRTGTASYEQYF.